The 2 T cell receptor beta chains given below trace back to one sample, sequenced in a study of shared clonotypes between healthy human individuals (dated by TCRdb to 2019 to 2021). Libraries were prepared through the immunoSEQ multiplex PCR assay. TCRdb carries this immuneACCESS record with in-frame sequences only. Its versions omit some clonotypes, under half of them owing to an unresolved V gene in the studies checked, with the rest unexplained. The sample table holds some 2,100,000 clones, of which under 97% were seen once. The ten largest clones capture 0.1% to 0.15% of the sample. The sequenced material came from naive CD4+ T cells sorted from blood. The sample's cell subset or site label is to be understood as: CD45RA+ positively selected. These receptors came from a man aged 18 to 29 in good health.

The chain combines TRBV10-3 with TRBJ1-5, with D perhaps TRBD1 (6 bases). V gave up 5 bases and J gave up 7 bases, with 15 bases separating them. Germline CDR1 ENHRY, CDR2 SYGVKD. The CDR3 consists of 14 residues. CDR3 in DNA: TGTGCCATCAGTCCGGGGGGGGCAGGACAGCCCCAGCATTTT. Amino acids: CAISPGGAGQPQHF.

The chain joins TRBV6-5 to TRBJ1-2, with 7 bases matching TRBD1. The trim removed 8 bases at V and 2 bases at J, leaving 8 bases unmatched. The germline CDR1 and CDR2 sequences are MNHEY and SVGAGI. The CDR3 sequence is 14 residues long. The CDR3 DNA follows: TGTGCCAGCGGGAACAGGGGCTTAAACTATGGCTACACCTTC. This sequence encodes CASGNRGLNYGYTF.